This T cell receptor beta chain was sequenced in a study of shared clonotypes between healthy human individuals. Study as a whole: A few men and a couple of women, aged 18 to 49, were donors.

Germline values: CDR1 KGHSH, CDR2 LQKENI. The junction had 8 bases not matched to a gene; V was cut back by 3 bases and J by 6 bases. The CDR3 covers 15 residues. The split of CD4+ cells yielded CD45RA+ naive and CD45RA-negative memory subsets. It was across several immunoSEQ plates that each subset's genomic DNA was evenly split. Original methodology: Filtering was not the same, since immunoSEQ gave junction-only sequences without quality scores. The table came from immunoSEQ multiplex PCR; TCRdb's copy has only in-frame clones and leaves some out. That table supplies the V and J calls and clone size; D and trimming were determined from the DNA. The sample includes over a million clones, around 74% of them seen just once.

The specimen was memory CD4+ T cells sorted from blood. Described subset: CD45RA-negative fraction. This TCR was recovered from a man between 18 and 29 years old in good health. The chain employs TRBV18 and TRBJ1-2; 9 bases map to TRBD1. In DNA form, the CDR3 reads TGTGCCAGCTCACCGAATGGACAGGGGTCGGATGGCTACACCTTC. Protein sequence: CASSPNGQGSDGYTF.